A selection of T cell receptor beta chains follows, all from one sample in a study of cytomegalovirus exposure and HLA in healthy donors. Using immunoSEQ multiplex PCR, the repertoire was profiled, and TCRdb retains in-frame clones only, with some absent. The sample has roughly 100,000 clones; approximately 72% are singletons. The sequencing input was PBMCs. These receptors were obtained from a middle-aged woman in good health and CMV-seronegative. CDR3s include the opening cysteine and the closing phenylalanine or tryptophan. D genes are given only for firm matches. The size field is filled for only some rows; it gives once, few, many or a size class.

abundance,d_gene,v_gene,j_gene,CDR3nt,CDR3aa
-,-,TRBV5-5,TRBJ2-3,TGTGCCAGCAGACCCTTCCAGCGCGACACAGATACGCAGTATTTT,CASRPFQRDTDTQYF
few,-,TRBV5-4,TRBJ2-1,TGTGCCAGCAGCTTAGGAGGGCTGACCTACAATGAGCAGTTCTTC,CASSLGGLTYNEQFF
-,-,TRBV19,TRBJ1-5,TGTGCCAGTAGTACCATACCGGGACAACTAAGCAATCAGCCCCAGCATTTT,CASSTIPGQLSNQPQHF
-,TRBD1,TRBV5-1,TRBJ1-6,TGCGCCAGCAGCTTGGCCAGGGGGAGTACCCTCCACTTT,CASSLARGSTLHF
-,-,TRBV10-3,TRBJ1-5,TGTGCCATCAGTGGGGCAGGCAATCAGCCCCAGCATTTT,CAISGAGNQPQHF
-,TRBD2,TRBV7-3,TRBJ2-7,TGTGCCAGCAGCGGCAAAGCGGGAGGCGAGCAGTACTTC,CASSGKAGGEQYF
-,-,TRBV28,TRBJ1-1,TGTGCCAGCAAAAAGGCAGGGTGGAACACTGAAGCTTTCTTT,CASKKAGWNTEAFF
-,-,TRBV7-8,TRBJ1-1,TGTGCCAGCAGCTTAAGCAATATGAACACTGAAGCTTTCTTT,CASSLSNMNTEAFF
-,-,TRBV5-6,TRBJ2-5,TGTGCCAGCAGCTTCCTGGAGACCCAGTACTTC,CASSFLETQYF
-,-,TRBV7-2,TRBJ1-1,TGTGCCAGCAGCTCTTGGTTTACGGGGACTGAAGCTTTCTTT,CASSSWFTGTEAFF
-,-,TRBV9,TRBJ2-2,TGTGCCAGCAGCTCAGGGGTTGGCACCGGGGAGCTGTTTTTT,CASSSGVGTGELFF
-,TRBD2,TRBV10-3,TRBJ2-2,TGTGCCACCTTCTCTCAGGGACTAGAGCTGTTTTTT,CATFSQGLELFF
-,-,TRBV27,TRBJ2-3,TGTGCCAGCAGTTTTGCAGGGTCATCCGATACGCAGTATTTT,CASSFAGSSDTQYF
-,-,TRBV28,TRBJ2-7,TGTGCCAGCAGCCGTCCCGCGGGGGAGCAGTACTTC,CASSRPAGEQYF
-,TRBD2,TRBV19,TRBJ2-1,TGTGCCAGTACCTCCGCCGTTAGCGGGAGCGCGTTCTTC,CASTSAVSGSAFF
-,-,TRBV28,TRBJ2-3,TGTGCCAGCAGTTCATCCCTGCGGACAGATACGCAGTATTTT,CASSSSLRTDTQYF
-,-,TRBV13,TRBJ2-1,TGTGCCAGCAGCCATCCGTCGGGTCGAGAGAATGAGCAGTTCTTC,CASSHPSGRENEQFF